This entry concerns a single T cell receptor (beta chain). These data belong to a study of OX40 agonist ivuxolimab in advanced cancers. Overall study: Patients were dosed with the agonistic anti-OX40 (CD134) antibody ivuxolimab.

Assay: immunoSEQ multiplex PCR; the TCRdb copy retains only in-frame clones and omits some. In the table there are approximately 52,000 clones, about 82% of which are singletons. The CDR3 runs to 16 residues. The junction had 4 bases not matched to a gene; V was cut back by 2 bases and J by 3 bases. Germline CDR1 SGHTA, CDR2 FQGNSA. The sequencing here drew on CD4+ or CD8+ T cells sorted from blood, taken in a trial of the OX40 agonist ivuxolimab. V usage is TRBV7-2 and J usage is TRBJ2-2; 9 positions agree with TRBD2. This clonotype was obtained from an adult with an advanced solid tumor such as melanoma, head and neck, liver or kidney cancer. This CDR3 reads CASSLLAGQHTGELFF. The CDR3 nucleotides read TGTGCCAGCAGCTTACTAGCGGGGCAACACACCGGGGAGCTGTTTTTT.